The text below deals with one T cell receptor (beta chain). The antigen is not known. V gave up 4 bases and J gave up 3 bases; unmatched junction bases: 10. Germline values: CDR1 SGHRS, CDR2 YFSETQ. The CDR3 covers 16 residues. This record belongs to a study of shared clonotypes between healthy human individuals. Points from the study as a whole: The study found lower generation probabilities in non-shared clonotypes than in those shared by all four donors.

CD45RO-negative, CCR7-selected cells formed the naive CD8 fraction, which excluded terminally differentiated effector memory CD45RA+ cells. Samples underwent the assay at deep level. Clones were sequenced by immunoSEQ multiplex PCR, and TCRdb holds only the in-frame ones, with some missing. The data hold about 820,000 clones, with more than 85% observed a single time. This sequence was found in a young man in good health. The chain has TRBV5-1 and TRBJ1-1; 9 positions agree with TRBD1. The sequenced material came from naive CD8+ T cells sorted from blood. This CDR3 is CASSGYPGTGYTEAFF. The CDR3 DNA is TGCGCCAGCAGCGGTTACCCCGGGACAGGGTACACTGAAGCTTTCTTT. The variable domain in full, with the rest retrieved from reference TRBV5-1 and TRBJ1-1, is KAGVTQTPRYLIKTRGQQVTLSCSPISGHRSVSWYQQTPGQGLQFLFEYFSETQRNKGNFPGRFSGRQFSNSRSEMNVSTLELGDSALYLCASSGYPGTGYTEAFFGQGTRLTVV.